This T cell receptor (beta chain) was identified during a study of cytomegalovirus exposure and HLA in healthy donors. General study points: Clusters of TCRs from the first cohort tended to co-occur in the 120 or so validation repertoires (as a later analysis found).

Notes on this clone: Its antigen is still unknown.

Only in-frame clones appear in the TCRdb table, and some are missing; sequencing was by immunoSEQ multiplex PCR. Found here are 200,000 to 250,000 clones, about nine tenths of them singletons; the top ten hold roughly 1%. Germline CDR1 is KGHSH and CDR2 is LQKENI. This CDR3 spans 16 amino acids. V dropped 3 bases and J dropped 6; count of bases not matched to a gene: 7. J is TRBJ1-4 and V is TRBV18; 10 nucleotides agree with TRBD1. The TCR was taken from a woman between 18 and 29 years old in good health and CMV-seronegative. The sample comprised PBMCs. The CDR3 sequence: CASSPRTGGLDEKLFF. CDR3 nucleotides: TGTGCCAGCTCACCTCGGACAGGGGGGTTGGATGAAAAACTGTTTTTT.